This T cell receptor beta chain was sequenced during a study of T cell responses to AZD1222 COVID-19 vaccine. Study-level findings and limits: Most donors were white British, females outnumbered males, and clonal diversity was possibly underestimated. Nearly half of the spike-specific TCRs reportedly recognize variant regions that carry no mutations. The repertoires were collected only after the peak T cell response. Dominant CD4 TCR responses targeted spike regions 160-218 and 743-854.

In the case of this clone: The antigen is undetermined.

The CDR3 is 13 residues long. Germline loops: CDR1 GTSNPN, CDR2 SVGIG (reference sequence). Trimming took off 5 bases at V and 5 bases at J, with 15 bases between the two ends. Sequencing used immunoSEQ multiplex PCR; TCRdb keeps in-frame clones, though not all of them. The table has 200,000 to 250,000 clones, around 93% seen once. The sample in question was peripheral blood, obtained on day 0 of MenACWY control vaccination. The chain recombines TRBV30 with TRBJ1-1; D gene ambiguous. The TCR was taken from an adult in good health. CDR3 amino acids: CAWARAGNTEAFF. CDR3 nucleotides: TGTGCCTGGGCTCGGGCAGGTAATACTGAAGCTTTCTTT.